Listed below are T cell receptor beta chains from one sample, sequenced in a study of control samples from healthy donors and cancer patients. Sequenced by immunoSEQ multiplex PCR; TCRdb stores in-frame clones only, minus some. The sample comprises tens of thousands of clones, approximately 94% of which are singletons, and 1.3% rests with the top ten. Material for sequencing was PBMCs. The receptors were sampled from a woman in her thirties or forties with lung cancer. CDR3s include the opening cysteine and the closing phenylalanine or tryptophan. A D gene is named only where the DNA matches it firmly. Only some rows state a clone size, as once, few, many or a class for expanded clones.

J,size,V,D,CDR3,DNA
TRBJ1-2,-,TRBV6-1,TRBD1,CASSEGQGRGYGYTF,TGTGCCAGCAGTGAAGGACAGGGGCGGGGGTATGGCTACACCTTC
TRBJ2-7,-,TRBV5-6,-,CASSRQDHEQYF,TGTGCCAGCAGTCGCCAGGACCACGAGCAGTACTTC
TRBJ2-5,-,TRBV3-1/TRBV3-2,TRBD2,CASSQEDQGLPTVTQYF,TGTGCCAGCAGCCAAGAGGACCAGGGACTACCGACAGTGACCCAGTACTTC
TRBJ1-1,-,TRBV6-1,-,CASSEIGTEAFF,TGTGCCAGCAGTGAAATAGGGACTGAAGCTTTCTTT
TRBJ1-1,-,TRBV7-9,-,CASGGSMNTEAFF,TGTGCCAGCGGGGGGTCCATGAACACTGAAGCTTTCTTT
TRBJ2-7,-,TRBV7-7,-,CASSLAWAPGNEQYF,TGTGCTAGCAGCTTAGCTTGGGCCCCGGGGAACGAGCAGTACTTC
TRBJ2-3,-,TRBV3-1/TRBV3-2,-,CASSQVRGDTQYF,TGTGCCAGCAGCCAAGTGAGGGGGGATACGCAGTATTTT
TRBJ2-5,-,TRBV2,-,CASRKETQYF,TGTGCCAGCAGAAAAGAGACCCAGTACTTC
TRBJ2-3,-,TRBV10-1,-,CASKACDTQYF,TGCGCCAGCAAAGCCTGTGATACGCAGTATTTT
TRBJ1-2,few,TRBV5-5,-,CASSLVGSYYGYTF,TGTGCCAGCAGCTTGGTCGGGTCCTACTATGGCTACACCTTC
TRBJ2-7,-,TRBV19,TRBD2,CASSIGGASSFYEQYF,TGTGCCAGTAGTATCGGGGGGGCAAGTAGTTTCTACGAGCAGTACTTC
TRBJ2-1,-,TRBV7-2,-,CASSPWDPNNEQFF,TGTGCCAGCAGCCCCTGGGACCCAAACAATGAGCAGTTCTTC
TRBJ2-7,-,TRBV9,-,CASSPGAVSSYEQYF,TGTGCCAGCAGCCCCGGGGCAGTAAGCTCCTACGAGCAGTACTTC
TRBJ2-1,-,TRBV6-5,TRBD1,CASSYLRQGDNEQFF,TGTGCCAGCAGTTACCTTAGACAGGGAGACAATGAGCAGTTCTTC
TRBJ1-2,-,TRBV7-9,-,CASSLAIGSSGYTF,TGTGCCAGCAGCTTAGCGATCGGCTCCAGTGGCTACACCTTC
TRBJ1-2,-,TRBV3-1/TRBV3-2,-,CASSQESGGGYTF,TGTGCCAGCAGCCAAGAGTCGGGAGGTGGCTACACCTTC
TRBJ1-5,-,TRBV19,TRBD1,CASSIRTGNQPQHF,TGTGCCAGTAGTATTAGGACAGGGAATCAGCCCCAGCATTTT
TRBJ1-1,-,TRBV19,TRBD1,CASTPSDRGFTAFF,TGTGCCAGTACCCCCTCCGACAGGGGGTTTACCGCTTTCTTT
TRBJ2-7,-,TRBV21-1,-,CASSKEGRYEQYF,TGTGCCAGCAGCAAAGAGGGGAGGTACGAGCAGTACTTC
TRBJ2-3,-,TRBV9,TRBD2,CASSVGTSGGPWAQYF,TGTGCCAGCAGCGTAGGAACTAGCGGGGGGCCTTGGGCGCAGTATTTT